This section outlines one TCR beta chain sequence together with its context. In the authors' workflow: Reference gene primer amplification yielded estimated nucleated cell counts. Sequencing used immunoSEQ multiplex PCR; TCRdb keeps in-frame clones, though not all of them. That table is the source of V, J and clone size, and D and trimming were worked out from the DNA. The sample carries around 100,000 clones, about 80% recorded once. The sample is drawn from a study of blood T cell repertoires in COVID-19. Study in general: Samples came from the United States, Italy and Spain, spanning acute and convalescent COVID-19. T cells, B-cell-depleted T cells, or PBMCs provided the cDNA or gDNA that served as material.

The sample taken for sequencing was peripheral blood. This clonotype originated in a man aged 55 to 69 with acute or convalescent COVID-19.

CDR3 DNA: TGTGCCAGCAGCCAAGCGATGCTAATGAACACTGAAGCTTTCTTT. It encodes CASSQAMLMNTEAFF. The J gene is TRBJ1-1, the V gene TRBV3-1 (or the pseudogene TRBV3-2); D call uncertain. V lost 1 base and J 0 bases, leaving 9 bases between the germline ends. The length of the CDR3 is 15 residues. From germline, CDR1 is LGHDT and CDR2 YNNKEL (reference sequence).